This TCR beta chain was recovered during a study of CD8+ T cells in alopecia areata. For the study at large: Treated patients were given 5 to 10 mg oral tofacitinib twice daily. Study-level points and caveats: In scalp samples, resident alphabeta T cells of normal skin are also sequenced.

The treatment is: oral pan-JAK inhibitor, 5-10 mg twice daily. In alopecia areata patients, both lesional scalp punch biopsies and peripheral blood were collected. As the sequencing template, cDNA was produced by extracting RNA and reverse transcribing it. Measured with immunoSEQ multiplex PCR; TCRdb has only the in-frame clones, and not every one. The sample holds about 110,000 clones, about 83% seen once. CDR1 is LGHNA, CDR2 YNFKEQ, per germline. J gave up 5 bases and V 1 base, and 7 bases lay outside the gene matches. This CDR3 spans 15 amino acids. Worth noting for this clone: The antigen is undetermined.

This chain joins TRBV4-2 and TRBJ2-5, with 7 bases fitting TRBD1. The TCR sequence derives from a human donor with alopecia areata. This specimen was CD8+ T cells sorted from blood, taken at week 24, from a patient treated with tofacitinib. The CDR3 region is CASSQGPGGSETQYF. The DNA of the CDR3 is TGTGCCAGCAGCCAAGGACCAGGGGGTTCCGAGACCCAGTACTTC.